This passage covers 16 T cell receptor beta chains from one sample sequenced in a study of T cells in Graves' hyperthyroidism and ophthalmopathy. There were TCR beta CDR3 regions amplified from RNA transcripts. HTBI primers were used for first-round RT-PCR of the TCR CDR3. One entry per CDR3 protein results from TCRdb running MiXCR on the multiplex PCR reads. The table has around 420,000 distinct CDR3 sequences, 15% to 19% seen once. The material sequenced was blood. Source of these receptors: a woman aged 18-30 years with Graves' hyperthyroidism.

This clonotype was counted many times. V gene TRBV30 combines with J gene TRBJ1-2; 8 bases are a match to TRBD1. The CDR3 extends over 14 amino acids. V was pared by 5 bases and J by 4 bases, with 9 bases of the junction left unmatched. Germline V gene data show CDR1 as GTSNPN and CDR2 as SVGIG (reference sequence). CDR3 sequence: CAWATGTGRYGYTF. CDR3 sequence (DNA): TGTGCCTGGGCTACGGGGACAGGACGCTATGGCTACACCTTC.

This chain connects TRBV7-9 to TRBJ2-7, with 7 nucleotides matching TRBD1. This CDR3 spans 14 amino acids. The ends lost 3 bases at V and 2 bases at J; junction bases unmatched: 4. Germline V gene data show CDR1 as SEHNR and CDR2 as FQNEAQ (reference sequence). The CDR3 sequence: CASSFGQEPYEQYF. The CDR3 bases are TGTGCCAGCAGCTTCGGACAGGAGCCCTACGAGCAGTACTTC.

This clonotype was recorded at least ten times. The gene calls are TRBV12-3 or TRBV12-4 and TRBJ1-2; 11 bases are a match to TRBD1. The CDR3 has 14 amino acids. The V segment lost 7 bases and the J segment 3 bases; nucleotides outside the gene matches: 4. The CDR3 region is CASTPGQGDYGYTF. CDR3 nucleotide sequence: TGTGCCAGCACCCCGGGACAGGGGGACTATGGCTACACCTTC.

This clonotype was seen at least ten times. This chain's CDR3 is CSARPDQGDWETQYF. The CDR3, as DNA: TGCAGTGCTAGACCCGATCAGGGTGATTGGGAGACCCAGTACTTC. The rearrangement links TRBV20-1 to TRBJ2-5; a weak D match, TRBD1 (5 bases). Per the germline V gene, CDR1 is DFQATT and CDR2 is SNEGSKA (reference sequence). CDR3 size: 15 residues. V lost 2 bases and J 5 bases, leaving 18 bases between the germline ends.

This clonotype was seen a single time. Since a much larger clone is just one base distant, this may be a read error. This chain joins TRBV10-3 and TRBJ2-3; either TRBD1 or TRBD2 may supply D (5 bases each). Germline CDR1 ENHRY, CDR2 SYGVKD. Deletions cut 6 bases from V and 5 bases from J, with 21 bases between. This CDR3 has 16 residues. DNA of the CDR3: TGTGCCATCAGACCCCGGGGCAAGGTCCAAGAAGATACGCAGTATTTT. It is translated as CAIRPRGKVQEDTQYF.

At least ten counts were recorded for this clonotype. The chain joins TRBV5-1 to TRBJ2-3, with D possibly TRBD2 on 5 matching bases. There are 13 residues in the CDR3. V was shortened by 5 bases and J by 5 bases, with 12 bases between the two germline ends. CDR1 and CDR2 from the germline V gene are SGHRS and YFSETQ. The CDR3 is CASRGLEGDTQYF. The CDR3, as DNA: TGCGCCAGCAGGGGTTTAGAGGGAGATACGCAGTATTTT.

This clonotype has a count of ten or more. V and J are TRBV11-2 and TRBJ2-1; no clear D gene. The germline V gene has CDR1 SGHAT and CDR2 FQNNGV. V gave up 5 bases and J gave up 5 bases, with 7 bases separating them. This CDR3 is built from 12 residues. In nucleotides, the CDR3 is TGTGCCAGCAGCCCACAGCACAATGAGCAGTTCTTC. Amino acid sequence: CASSPQHNEQFF.

This clonotype came up many times. The chain carries TRBV3-1 and TRBJ2-1; D possibly corresponds to TRBD1 (5 bases). Trimming took 4 bases from V and 7 from J, leaving 17 bases between them. Per the germline V gene, CDR1 is LGHDT and CDR2 is YNNKEL (reference sequence). The CDR3 has 15 residues. CDR3 nucleotide sequence: TGTGCCAGCAGCCGCGGTCAGGGCCTGTGGAATGAGCAGTTCTTC. This translates into CASSRGQGLWNEQFF.

The CDR3 protein is CASSRPGHRYYGYTF. CDR3 in DNA: TGTGCCAGCTCACGACCGGGACACCGGTATTATGGCTACACCTTC. The chain couples TRBV18 to TRBJ1-2, with D maybe TRBD1 (6 bases). Germline values: CDR1 KGHSH, CDR2 LQKENI. V was cut by 4 bases and J by 5 bases, with 17 bases left in between. The CDR3 contains 15 residues.

This clonotype was picked up many times. The chain couples TRBV7-2 to TRBJ1-5; 7 nucleotides align to TRBD1. Germline CDR1 and CDR2: SGHTA and FQGNSA. The CDR3 length is 13 residues. Trimming took 5 bases from V and 7 from J; bases not matched to a gene: 5. CDR3 bases: TGTGCCAGCAGCCCCGACAGGGAACAGCCCCAGCATTTT. This sequence encodes CASSPDREQPQHF.

This clonotype was counted at least ten times. The V and J genes are TRBV24-1 and TRBJ1-2, with a possible D match to TRBD1 (6 bases). The CDR3 totals 14 residues. V lost 3 bases to trimming and J lost 4 bases, with 11 bases between them. Germline V gene sequence: CDR1 KGHDR, CDR2 SFDVKD. The CDR3, as DNA: TGTGCCACCAGTGATACAGGGCGAAGCTATGGCTACACCTTC. This sequence encodes CATSDTGRSYGYTF.

This clonotype was recorded at least ten times. The rearrangement uses TRBV12-3 or TRBV12-4 and TRBJ1-5; tentative D call: TRBD1 (6 bases). V was cut by 4 bases and J by 4 bases, with 14 bases left in between. The CDR3 covers 15 residues. In DNA, the CDR3 is TGTGCCAGCAGTTCGGGGGCGGGTGCGAATCAGCCCCAGCATTTT. This sequence encodes CASSSGAGANQPQHF.

This clonotype has at least ten counts. The rearrangement uses TRBV24-1 and TRBJ2-7, with D perhaps TRBD1 (5 bases). V lost 2 bases to trimming and J lost 1 base, with 8 bases between them. The CDR3 has 14 amino acids. Germline CDR1 and CDR2: KGHDR and SFDVKD. Written as DNA, the CDR3 is TGTGCCACCAGTGATTCCAGGGTGTCCTACGAGCAGTACTTC. It codes for CATSDSRVSYEQYF.

This clonotype was seen a handful of times. The V gene is TRBV9, the J gene TRBJ1-4; the D gene is possibly TRBD1 (5 bases). The length of the CDR3 is 15 residues. The germline V gene encodes CDR1 SGDLS and CDR2 YYNGEE. V was pared by 4 bases and J by 8 bases, with 18 bases between. The DNA of the CDR3 is TGTGCCAGCAGCCTTTCAGGGTTTCCGGGGGAAAAACTGTTTTTT. This gives the protein CASSLSGFPGEKLFF.

There are many counts of this clonotype. The chain employs TRBV7-9 and TRBJ2-7, with TRBD1 matching 10 bases. Unmatched junction bases numbered 8, after V lost 5 bases and J lost 1 base. CDR3 length: 16 residues. Germline lookup yields CDR1 SEHNR and CDR2 FQNEAQ (reference sequence). The CDR3 DNA follows: TGTGCCAGCAGCCCCCGGACAGGGGGTACTTCCTACGAGCAGTACTTC. Its protein is CASSPRTGGTSYEQYF. Full variable domain (missing parts from reference TRBV7-9 and TRBJ2-7): DTGVSQNPRHKITKRGQNVTFRCDPISEHNRLYWYRQTLGQGPEFLTYFQNEAQLEKSRLLSDRFSAERPKGSFSTLEIQRTEQGDSAMYLCASSPRTGGTSYEQYFGPGTRLTVT.

This clonotype was seen many times. This chain joins TRBV11-3 and TRBJ2-1; D possibly corresponds to TRBD1 (7 bases). CDR3 length: 15 residues. V shed 5 bases and J shed 7 bases, with 18 bases lying between them. Germline CDR1 reads SGHNT; CDR2 reads YENEEA. The CDR3 DNA sequence: TGTGCCAGCAGCGACCCAGGGGGGAGGTCGAATGAGCAGTTCTTC. Protein product: CASSDPGGRSNEQFF.